The rows below give T cell receptor beta chains drawn from one sample of a study of cytomegalovirus exposure and HLA in healthy donors. Using immunoSEQ multiplex PCR, the repertoire was profiled, and TCRdb retains in-frame clones only, with some absent. The data show about 120,000 clones, with 80% seen just once and about 10% held by the top ten. The sample consisted of PBMCs. The receptors shown here come from a female donor in good health and CMV-seropositive. Each CDR3 is given with its conserved first and last residue. A D gene is named only where the DNA matches it firmly. Clone size, where shown, is once, few, many, or a class for clones that have expanded.

j_call: TRBJ2-7
v_call: TRBV5-5
cdr3_length: 14
clone_size: NA
d_call: NA
cdr3_nt: TGTGCCAGCAGCATAACAGGGAAGGCCTACGAGCAGTACTTC
cdr3_aa: CASSITGKAYEQYF

j_call: TRBJ2-3
v_call: TRBV19
cdr3_length: 15
clone_size: NA
d_call: NA
cdr3_nt: TGTGCCAGTAGTCCCCGACAGCCATGGACCGATACGCAGTATTTT
cdr3_aa: CASSPRQPWTDTQYF

j_call: TRBJ2-3
v_call: TRBV29-1
cdr3_length: 14
clone_size: once
d_call: NA
cdr3_nt: TGCAGCGCCAGGACTCAAACCCTCACAGATACGCAGTATTTT
cdr3_aa: CSARTQTLTDTQYF

j_call: TRBJ1-5
v_call: TRBV7-9
cdr3_length: 13
clone_size: NA
d_call: NA
cdr3_nt: TGTGCCAGCTCCAGGGGTCCTAGGCAGCCCCAGCATTTT
cdr3_aa: CASSRGPRQPQHF

j_call: TRBJ2-7
v_call: TRBV6-5
cdr3_length: 15
clone_size: NA
d_call: TRBD2
cdr3_nt: TGTGCCAGCAGTTATTCTAGCGGGGTATCCTACGAGCAGTACTTC
cdr3_aa: CASSYSSGVSYEQYF

j_call: TRBJ2-2
v_call: TRBV6-6
cdr3_length: 15
clone_size: NA
d_call: NA
cdr3_nt: TGTGCCACCCGAGGGGCAGGGAGGTATTCCGGGGAGCTGTTTTTT
cdr3_aa: CATRGAGRYSGELFF

j_call: TRBJ2-5
v_call: TRBV27
cdr3_length: 16
clone_size: NA
d_call: TRBD1
cdr3_nt: TGTGCCAGCAGTTTAAGGGCCGGGGGACAGGGAGAGACCCAGTACTTC
cdr3_aa: CASSLRAGGQGETQYF

j_call: TRBJ2-3
v_call: TRBV5-1
cdr3_length: 14
clone_size: NA
d_call: NA
cdr3_nt: TGCGCCAGCAGCTTGGAAAAGCTTACGGATACGCAGTATTTT
cdr3_aa: CASSLEKLTDTQYF

j_call: TRBJ2-2
v_call: TRBV29-1
cdr3_length: 13
clone_size: few
d_call: NA
cdr3_nt: TGCAGCGCCTCAGGTGTCGCCACCGGGGAGCTGTTTTTT
cdr3_aa: CSASGVATGELFF

j_call: TRBJ2-7
v_call: TRBV30
cdr3_length: 13
clone_size: NA
d_call: NA
cdr3_nt: TGTGCCTGGGAAAAAAAGCAGGGGTACGAGCAGTACTTC
cdr3_aa: CAWEKKQGYEQYF

j_call: TRBJ1-5
v_call: TRBV19
cdr3_length: 14
clone_size: NA
d_call: NA
cdr3_nt: TGTGCCAGTAGAGGAGGGGCAGTAGCCCAGCCCCAGCATTTT
cdr3_aa: CASRGGAVAQPQHF

j_call: TRBJ2-2
v_call: TRBV19
cdr3_length: 13
clone_size: NA
d_call: TRBD1
cdr3_nt: TGTGCCAGTAGCGGGACAGGCACCGGGGAGCTGTTTTTT
cdr3_aa: CASSGTGTGELFF

j_call: TRBJ2-5
v_call: TRBV5-4
cdr3_length: 17
clone_size: NA
d_call: TRBD2
cdr3_nt: TGTGCCAGCAGCTTGGCTAGCGGGGGGCGGTCCCAAGAGACCCAGTACTTC
cdr3_aa: CASSLASGGRSQETQYF

j_call: TRBJ1-6
v_call: TRBV5-1
cdr3_length: 15
clone_size: NA
d_call: TRBD1
cdr3_nt: TGCGCCAGCAGCTTGGCGGGACAGATAAATTCACCCCTCCACTTT
cdr3_aa: CASSLAGQINSPLHF

j_call: TRBJ1-6
v_call: TRBV19
cdr3_length: 12
clone_size: once
d_call: NA
cdr3_nt: TGTGCCAGTAGTTCCAATAATTCACCCCTCCACTTT
cdr3_aa: CASSSNNSPLHF

j_call: TRBJ2-1
v_call: TRBV4-1
cdr3_length: 18
clone_size: few
d_call: TRBD1
cdr3_nt: TGCGCCAGCAGCCAGACAACGACAGGGGATAATTCCCAGAGTGAGCAGTTCTTC
cdr3_aa: CASSQTTTGDNSQSEQFF

j_call: TRBJ1-5
v_call: TRBV2
cdr3_length: 13
clone_size: NA
d_call: TRBD1
cdr3_nt: TGTGCCAGCGCGGGGGGACAGGGGGCTCCCCAGCATTTT
cdr3_aa: CASAGGQGAPQHF

j_call: TRBJ1-6
v_call: TRBV6-5
cdr3_length: 15
clone_size: once
d_call: TRBD1
cdr3_nt: TGTGCCAGCAGTTATCGACAGGGAAGAAATTCACCCCTCCACTTT
cdr3_aa: CASSYRQGRNSPLHF

j_call: TRBJ2-5
v_call: TRBV19
cdr3_length: 15
clone_size: NA
d_call: NA
cdr3_nt: TGTGCCAGTAGTATAGGTACCACAAATCAAGAGACCCAGTACTTC
cdr3_aa: CASSIGTTNQETQYF

j_call: TRBJ2-1
v_call: TRBV7-3
cdr3_length: 17
clone_size: NA
d_call: TRBD2
cdr3_nt: TGTGCCAGCAGCGGGACTAGCGGGGGTTTCTCCTACAATGAGCAGTTCTTC
cdr3_aa: CASSGTSGGFSYNEQFF

j_call: TRBJ1-1
v_call: TRBV18
cdr3_length: 13
clone_size: NA
d_call: TRBD1
cdr3_nt: TGTGCCAGCTCACAGGGGGCTGACACTGAAGCTTTCTTT
cdr3_aa: CASSQGADTEAFF

j_call: TRBJ2-1
v_call: TRBV7-6
cdr3_length: 16
clone_size: NA
d_call: TRBD2
cdr3_nt: TGTGCCAGCAGCTTAGCGCAGGGACTAGCGGGGGGGGAGCAGTTCTTC
cdr3_aa: CASSLAQGLAGGEQFF

j_call: TRBJ1-1
v_call: TRBV10-3
cdr3_length: 14
clone_size: NA
d_call: NA
cdr3_nt: TGTGCCATCAGTGAGTGGCTTGAGAACACTGAAGCTTTCTTT
cdr3_aa: CAISEWLENTEAFF

j_call: TRBJ2-7
v_call: TRBV6-5
cdr3_length: 11
clone_size: NA
d_call: NA
cdr3_nt: TGTGCCAGCAGTTACGAGGGTTTGGAGTACTTC
cdr3_aa: CASSYEGLEYF

j_call: TRBJ2-5
v_call: TRBV20-1
cdr3_length: 11
clone_size: NA
d_call: TRBD2
cdr3_nt: TGCAGTGCGGGAGCGGGGGAGACCCAGTACTTC
cdr3_aa: CSAGAGETQYF

j_call: TRBJ2-3
v_call: TRBV5-4
cdr3_length: 20
clone_size: NA
d_call: TRBD2
cdr3_nt: TGTGCCAGCAGCCGGGAGGGACTAGCGGGGGGCTACAGTATAGCAGATACGCAGTATTTT
cdr3_aa: CASSREGLAGGYSIADTQYF

j_call: TRBJ1-2
v_call: TRBV5-1
cdr3_length: 15
clone_size: NA
d_call: NA
cdr3_nt: TGCGCCAGCAGCTTGGAAGGGACATACCTAGGTGGCTACACCTTC
cdr3_aa: CASSLEGTYLGGYTF

j_call: TRBJ1-2
v_call: TRBV28
cdr3_length: 15
clone_size: NA
d_call: TRBD1
cdr3_nt: TGTGCCAGCAGACCGAACGACCTCAGGGGGCAAGGCTACACCTTC
cdr3_aa: CASRPNDLRGQGYTF

j_call: TRBJ2-7
v_call: TRBV10-1
cdr3_length: 14
clone_size: NA
d_call: NA
cdr3_nt: TGCGCCAGAACGGCGGCGGGGTATTCCTACGAGCAGTACTTC
cdr3_aa: CARTAAGYSYEQYF

j_call: TRBJ1-1
v_call: TRBV18
cdr3_length: 13
clone_size: once
d_call: NA
cdr3_nt: TGTGCCAGCTCAGTTGGGCAGAACACTGAAGCTTTCTTT
cdr3_aa: CASSVGQNTEAFF

j_call: TRBJ2-3
v_call: TRBV9
cdr3_length: 15
clone_size: NA
d_call: TRBD2
cdr3_nt: TGTGCCAGCAGCGTACTAGCGGGGGGCGGAGATACGCAGTATTTT
cdr3_aa: CASSVLAGGGDTQYF

j_call: TRBJ2-1
v_call: TRBV9
cdr3_length: 15
clone_size: NA
d_call: TRBD2
cdr3_nt: TGTGCCAGCAGCGGCGGGGGGAGCTCCTACAATGAGCAGTTCTTC
cdr3_aa: CASSGGGSSYNEQFF

j_call: TRBJ1-1
v_call: TRBV5-1
cdr3_length: 15
clone_size: NA
d_call: NA
cdr3_nt: TGCGCCAGCAGCCTTGGGTTTACAGCTAACACTGAAGCTTTCTTT
cdr3_aa: CASSLGFTANTEAFF

j_call: TRBJ1-6
v_call: TRBV27
cdr3_length: 15
clone_size: NA
d_call: NA
cdr3_nt: TGTGCCAGCAGTTTTGGCAGCTCCTATAATTCACCCCTCCACTTT
cdr3_aa: CASSFGSSYNSPLHF

j_call: TRBJ1-1
v_call: TRBV6-5
cdr3_length: 13
clone_size: NA
d_call: NA
cdr3_nt: TGTGCCACCCATACACGCTTCAACACTGAAGCTTTCTTT
cdr3_aa: CATHTRFNTEAFF

j_call: TRBJ2-5
v_call: TRBV10-3
cdr3_length: 14
clone_size: NA
d_call: NA
cdr3_nt: TGTGCCACCAATGACCCCCCTAGAGGGGAGACCCAGTACTTC
cdr3_aa: CATNDPPRGETQYF

j_call: TRBJ1-6
v_call: TRBV5-4
cdr3_length: 15
clone_size: NA
d_call: NA
cdr3_nt: TGTGCCAGCAGCTTGGGGGCCGATTATAATTCACCCCTCCACTTT
cdr3_aa: CASSLGADYNSPLHF

j_call: TRBJ2-3
v_call: TRBV6-5
cdr3_length: 15
clone_size: NA
d_call: TRBD2
cdr3_nt: TGTGCCAGCAGTATTAGCGGGGGGGCTCTTTATACGCAGTATTTT
cdr3_aa: CASSISGGALYTQYF

j_call: TRBJ2-2
v_call: TRBV7-9
cdr3_length: 13
clone_size: NA
d_call: NA
cdr3_nt: TGTGCCAGCAGCTTAGTATATCCCGGGGAGCTGTTTTTT
cdr3_aa: CASSLVYPGELFF

j_call: TRBJ2-5
v_call: TRBV6-1
cdr3_length: 15
clone_size: NA
d_call: TRBD2
cdr3_nt: TGTGCCAGCAGTGACGGTAGCGGGTACCAAGAGACCCAGTACTTC
cdr3_aa: CASSDGSGYQETQYF

j_call: TRBJ2-6
v_call: TRBV5-1
cdr3_length: 15
clone_size: NA
d_call: TRBD1
cdr3_nt: TGCGCCAGCAGCTGGACAGGGGATGAGGCCAACGTCCTGACTTTC
cdr3_aa: CASSWTGDEANVLTF

j_call: TRBJ2-1
v_call: TRBV11-3
cdr3_length: 14
clone_size: NA
d_call: NA
cdr3_nt: TGTGCCAGCAGCTTAGGGTTAGCTTACAATGAGCAGTTCTTC
cdr3_aa: CASSLGLAYNEQFF

j_call: TRBJ1-4
v_call: TRBV19
cdr3_length: 15
clone_size: NA
d_call: NA
cdr3_nt: TGTGCCAGTAGCCCCCTTGACAGAACTAATGAAAAACTGTTTTTT
cdr3_aa: CASSPLDRTNEKLFF

j_call: TRBJ2-7
v_call: TRBV6-5
cdr3_length: 15
clone_size: NA
d_call: TRBD1
cdr3_nt: TGTGCCAGCAGTTATTCCGGGACAGGATCCTACGAGCAGTACTTC
cdr3_aa: CASSYSGTGSYEQYF

j_call: TRBJ1-3
v_call: TRBV10-1
cdr3_length: 16
clone_size: NA
d_call: NA
cdr3_nt: TGCGCCAGGAAGCAGGGTACAGGTATCTCTGGAAACACCATATATTTT
cdr3_aa: CARKQGTGISGNTIYF

j_call: TRBJ2-7
v_call: TRBV5-1
cdr3_length: 13
clone_size: NA
d_call: NA
cdr3_nt: TGCGCCAGCAGCTTTGGTGGTAGCTACGAGCAGTACTTC
cdr3_aa: CASSFGGSYEQYF

j_call: TRBJ1-2
v_call: TRBV20-1
cdr3_length: 10
clone_size: NA
d_call: NA
cdr3_nt: TGCGTCAACCCAGGGGATGGCTACACCTTC
cdr3_aa: CVNPGDGYTF

j_call: TRBJ2-7
v_call: TRBV11-2
cdr3_length: 15
clone_size: NA
d_call: TRBD1
cdr3_nt: TGTGCCAGCAGCTTCTCTCGACAGGGCTCCTACGAGCAGTACTTC
cdr3_aa: CASSFSRQGSYEQYF

j_call: TRBJ2-4
v_call: TRBV7-9
cdr3_length: 14
clone_size: few
d_call: TRBD1
cdr3_nt: TGTGCCAGCAGCCCCGGGACAGGGAGGGACATTCAGTACTTC
cdr3_aa: CASSPGTGRDIQYF

j_call: TRBJ1-1
v_call: TRBV6-1
cdr3_length: 13
clone_size: NA
d_call: TRBD1
cdr3_nt: TGTGCCAGCAGGCCGACAGGGCAAGCTGAAGCTTTCTTT
cdr3_aa: CASRPTGQAEAFF

j_call: TRBJ1-3
v_call: TRBV27
cdr3_length: 15
clone_size: NA
d_call: NA
cdr3_nt: TGTGCCAGCAGCGCGGGGCGGAGCTCTGGAAACACCATATATTTT
cdr3_aa: CASSAGRSSGNTIYF

j_call: TRBJ1-2
v_call: TRBV4-1
cdr3_length: 14
clone_size: NA
d_call: NA
cdr3_nt: TGCGCCAGCAGCCTCAATAGGCAGGGGCGAGGCTACACCTTC
cdr3_aa: CASSLNRQGRGYTF

j_call: TRBJ1-5
v_call: TRBV5-5
cdr3_length: 14
clone_size: NA
d_call: NA
cdr3_nt: TGTGCCAGCAGCTTGGGGCTTTCCATCCAGCCCCAGCATTTT
cdr3_aa: CASSLGLSIQPQHF